The 23 T cell receptor beta chains below all came from one sample that was sequenced in a study of shared clonotypes between healthy human individuals. Method: immunoSEQ multiplex PCR; TCRdb's copy keeps in-frame clones and lacks some. In the table there are over 75,000 clones, 68% of which are singletons. The sequencing input was memory CD8+ T cells sorted from blood. Subset described: CD45RO+ cells pooled with CCR7-negative TemRA cells. The receptor source for this set is a man aged 25 to 45 in good health.

The genes are TRBV19 and TRBJ1-5; 7 bases align to TRBD1. CDR1 is LNHDA and CDR2 is SQIVND in the germline V gene (reference sequence). The trim removed 4 bases at V and 3 bases at J, leaving 6 bases unmatched. The CDR3 sequence is 15 residues long. DNA of the CDR3: TGTGCCAGTAGTAAGGCCACAGGGGTCAATCAGCCCCAGCATTTT. The encoded protein is CASSKATGVNQPQHF.

The rearrangement joins TRBV19 to TRBJ1-3; D is unclear. Per the germline V gene, CDR1 is LNHDA and CDR2 is SQIVND (reference sequence). The CDR3 spans 16 residues. Trimming left V 4 bases short and J 1 base short, with 14 bases between. For the CDR3, the DNA is TGTGCCAGTAGTAGAACCCGGGATCATTCTGGAAACACCATATATTTT. Protein product: CASSRTRDHSGNTIYF.

V usage is TRBV18 and J usage is TRBJ2-7; no definite D call. The germline V gene has CDR1 KGHSH and CDR2 LQKENI. The V end was cut by 0 bases, the J end by 2 bases, with 8 bases between. The CDR3 totals 14 residues. Written as DNA, the CDR3 is TGTGCCAGCTCACCACCGTCAGTCGCCTACGAGCAGTACTTC. Its translation is CASSPPSVAYEQYF.

The chain joins TRBV25-1 to TRBJ2-1, with D possibly being TRBD1 or TRBD2 (5 bases each). Trimming took 3 bases from V and 4 from J, leaving 13 bases between them. The CDR3 has 15 residues. CDR1 is MGHDK, CDR2 SYGVNS, per germline. Written as DNA, the CDR3 is TGTGCCAGCAGTGAGTCTTTGGGGGAGTACAATGAGCAGTTCTTC. Translating gives CASSESLGEYNEQFF. Full variable domain (missing parts from reference TRBV25-1 and TRBJ2-1): EADIYQTPRYLVIGTGKKITLECSQTMGHDKMYWYQQDPGMELHLIHYSYGVNSTEKGDLSSESTVSRIRTEHFPLTLESARPSHTSQYLCASSESLGEYNEQFFGPGTRLTVL.

This sequence joins TRBV29-1 and TRBJ2-7, with 9 bases that match TRBD1. J was trimmed by 6 bases and V by 1 base; bases with no gene match: 7. The CDR3 extends over 14 amino acids. Germline V gene lookup returns CDR1 SQVTM and CDR2 ANQGSEA. The CDR3 DNA reads as TGCAGCGTTGAAGGGGGACAGGGAGTAACCGAGCAGTACTTC. This encodes CSVEGGQGVTEQYF.

The rearrangement links TRBV5-4 to TRBJ2-1, with 13 bases lining up with TRBD2. The J segment lost 15 bases and the V segment lost 4 bases, leaving 4 bases of the junction unmatched. Germline CDR1 is SGHNT and CDR2 is YYREEE (reference sequence). This CDR3 region has 12 residues. CDR3 sequence reads: CASSGLAGDWFF. The CDR3 DNA follows: TGTGCCAGCAGCGGACTAGCGGGAGATTGGTTCTTC.

The V and J genes are TRBV2 and TRBJ2-1; a weak D match, TRBD1 (5 bases). V dropped 1 base and J dropped 6 bases, with 13 bases sitting between them. Germline V gene lookup returns CDR1 SNHLY and CDR2 FYNNEI. The CDR3 is made up of 15 amino acids. In DNA form, the CDR3 reads TGTGCCAGCAGTGAAGAGCAGGGCTGGGGCAATGAGCAGTTCTTC. Its translation: CASSEEQGWGNEQFF.

The chain recombines TRBV6-6 with TRBJ2-7; TRBD1 aligns across 7 bases. The V gene end was trimmed by 7 bases and the J gene end by 7 bases; junction bases not matched to a gene: 4. Germline assignment: CDR1 MNHNY and CDR2 SVGAGI (reference sequence). This CDR3 has 11 residues. CDR3: CASTSGGEQYF. CDR3 sequence (DNA): TGTGCCAGCACGTCAGGGGGAGAGCAGTACTTC.

The chain links TRBV5-8 to TRBJ1-5; perhaps TRBD1 as D (5 bases). V dropped 4 bases and J dropped 4 bases, with 15 bases sitting between them. In germline, CDR1 is SGHTS, CDR2 YDEGEE. The CDR3 length is 15 residues. In DNA form, the CDR3 reads TGTGCCAGCAGCGTTGGGTTGGGGGGTAATCAGCCCCAGCATTTT. Translation gives CASSVGLGGNQPQHF.

The V gene is TRBV19, the J gene TRBJ2-1; TRBD2 aligns across 9 bases. The germline CDR1 and CDR2 sequences are LNHDA and SQIVND (reference sequence). The ends lost 1 base at V and 6 bases at J; junction bases unmatched: 25. This CDR3 is built from 22 residues. Written as DNA, the CDR3 is TGTGCCAGTAGTATAGTAAGGGGGAAAGTGGGGATAGCGGGAGTTGAACTCAATGAGCAGTTCTTC. It yields the protein CASSIVRGKVGIAGVELNEQFF.

The chain uses TRBV18 and TRBJ1-1; D is possibly TRBD1 (5 bases). Germline values: CDR1 KGHSH, CDR2 LQKENI. Trimming left V 5 bases short and J 1 base short, with 11 bases between. The CDR3 consists of 14 residues. As DNA, the CDR3 is TGTGCCAGCTCATCTCTCGGACAGAACACTGAAGCTTTCTTT. Residues: CASSSLGQNTEAFF.

The chain is built from TRBV7-9 and TRBJ1-5; D gene ambiguous. Trimming shortened V by 4 bases and J by 5 bases, and 9 bases separated the two germline ends. CDR1 and CDR2 (germline): SEHNR, FQNEAQ (reference sequence). The CDR3 runs 13 residues. CDR3 region: CASSSLADQPQHF. The CDR3 nucleotides are TGTGCCAGCAGCTCACTGGCGGATCAGCCCCAGCATTTT.

The chain recombines TRBV10-3 with TRBJ1-2; D is unclear. V dropped 6 bases and J dropped 8 bases, with 13 bases sitting between them. The germline CDR1 and CDR2 sequences are ENHRY and SYGVKD. This CDR3 is 12 amino acids long. This CDR3 reads CAISWTEEGYTF. The CDR3 nucleotides read TGTGCCATCAGCTGGACGGAGGAGGGCTACACCTTC.

The rearrangement links TRBV11-2 to TRBJ1-5, with 7 bases matching TRBD1. Germline-derived CDR1 and CDR2 are SGHAT and FQNNGV. The J segment lost 2 bases and the V segment lost 5 bases, leaving 3 bases of the junction unmatched. This CDR3 has 14 amino acids. The CDR3 DNA is TGTGCCAGCAGCGCCGACAGGGGCAATCAGCCCCAGCATTTT. It yields the protein CASSADRGNQPQHF.

CDR3 nucleotide sequence: TGTGCCAGCAGCTCCACGGCGGGGGGCGGCTATGGCTACACCTTC. It codes for CASSSTAGGGYGYTF. The chain uses TRBV7-2 and TRBJ1-2, with a tentative D call TRBD1 (6 bases). Germline assignment: CDR1 SGHTA and CDR2 FQGNSA. V lost 4 bases and J lost 4, with 16 bases in between. The CDR3 has 15 residues.

The chain couples TRBV5-1 to TRBJ1-4, with 7 bases aligning to TRBD1. The CDR3 has 14 amino acids. Germline V gene sequence: CDR1 SGHRS, CDR2 YFSETQ. Unmatched junction bases numbered 1, after V lost 0 bases and J lost 5 bases. The CDR3 is CASSLGTGNEKLFF. As DNA, the CDR3 is TGCGCCAGCAGCTTGGGGACAGGAAATGAAAAACTGTTTTTT.

The rearrangement uses TRBV10-3 and TRBJ2-7; 8 bases line up with TRBD1. The CDR3 length is 14 residues. Germline V gives CDR1 ENHRY, CDR2 SYGVKD. Trimming cost V 3 bases and J 6 bases; bases outside gene matches: 7. CDR3: CAISDYGQGVEQYF. DNA for the CDR3: TGTGCCATCAGTGACTACGGACAGGGTGTCGAGCAGTACTTC.

This clone appeared once. The CDR3 DNA reads TGTGCCAGCAGCTCGGGACTCGGCACAGATACGCAGTATTTT. Its protein product is CASSSGLGTDTQYF. The chain has TRBV5-8 and TRBJ2-3, with D perhaps matching TRBD2 (6 bases). This CDR3 comprises 14 residues. In germline, CDR1 is SGHTS, CDR2 YDEGEE. The V gene lost 3 bases and the J gene lost 1 base, with 9 bases spanning the gap.

This chain uses TRBV2 with TRBJ2-7; the match to TRBD1 covers 7 bases. This CDR3 spans 13 amino acids. CDR1 and CDR2 from the germline V gene are SNHLY and FYNNEI. Losses at the gene ends were 6 bases for V and 6 bases for J; bases not matched to a gene: 8. Written as DNA, the CDR3 is TGTGCCAGCAGCGGGGACAGTGGCGGCGAGCAGTACTTC. As protein: CASSGDSGGEQYF.

This chain links TRBV6-1 with TRBJ1-4; D call uncertain. CDR1 MNHNS and CDR2 SASEGT come from the germline V gene. Trimming removed 0 bases from V and 0 bases from J, with 8 bases in between. This CDR3 contains 16 residues. The CDR3 sequence: CASSEAGITTNEKLFF. CDR3 sequence (DNA): TGTGCCAGCAGTGAAGCAGGAATTACAACTAATGAAAAACTGTTTTTT.

The chain has TRBV4-1 and TRBJ2-1; no reliable D call. The CDR3 is 15 residues long. Looked up from germline, CDR1 is MGHRA and CDR2 is YSYEKL. V was clipped by 4 bases and J by 6 bases, with 16 bases between them. Written as DNA, the CDR3 is TGCGCCAGCAGCCGTGACCAAACGTGGGTCAATGAGCAGTTCTTC. This encodes CASSRDQTWVNEQFF.

Only a few counts were recorded for this clone. The rearrangement uses TRBV25-1 and TRBJ2-7; no definite D call. V was pared by 8 bases and J by 3 bases, with 11 bases between. The length of the CDR3 is 12 residues. From germline, CDR1 is MGHDK and CDR2 SYGVNS. The CDR3 loop is CASASLDYEQYF. The CDR3 region has the DNA TGTGCCAGCGCCAGCCTTGACTACGAGCAGTACTTC.

V and J are TRBV27 and TRBJ2-4; D may be TRBD1 or TRBD2 (6 bases each). Trimming cost V 3 bases and J 8 bases, with 17 bases left between them. The CDR3 runs to 15 residues. Germline CDR1 is MNHEY and CDR2 is SMNVEV (reference sequence). CDR3 sequence reads: CASSLGGAAGDIQYF. In DNA, the CDR3 is TGTGCCAGCAGTTTGGGGGGCGCCGCTGGTGACATTCAGTACTTC.